The rows below give T cell receptor beta chains drawn from one sample of a study of blood T cells in healthy people across ages. TCRdb independently ran MiXCR on the 5' RACE reads; one entry per CDR3 protein. This table holds hundreds of thousands of distinct CDR3 sequences, more than 35% found once. Material: blood. The source of these receptors is an elderly man in good health. Each CDR3 is given with its conserved first and last residue. D genes are given only for firm matches. The size of a clone is reported for some rows only, either as once, few or many, or as a class for expanded clones.

TGTGCCACCAGTGACACTAGCGGGAGTAACTACAATGAGCAGTACTTC,CATSDTSGSNYNEQYF,NA,TRBV24-1,TRBJ2-7,TRBD2
TGCAGTGTTGCCGGGACTAGCGACTCCTACGAGCAGCACTTC,CSVAGTSDSYEQHF,NA,TRBV20-1,TRBJ2-7,TRBD2
TGCGCCAGCAGCTACGGCAAACTCAGTGAGCAGTTCTTC,CASSYGKLSEQFF,NA,TRBV4-1,TRBJ2-1,NA
TGCAGTGCTACTACGGACAGGGCGGGAGGGCAGTACTTC,CSATTDRAGGQYF,once,TRBV20-1,TRBJ2-5,NA
TGTGCCAGCAGTTCGCTCCGGGACCTCCAAGAGACCCAGTACTTC,CASSSLRDLQETQYF,NA,TRBV28,TRBJ2-5,NA
TGTGCCAGCTCAGCTAGTAACTCCTACAATGAGCAGTTCTTC,CASSASNSYNEQFF,many,TRBV18,TRBJ2-1,NA
TGTGCCAGCAGCTTAGGCCAGGGAGCCTTCCAAGAGACCCAGTACTTC,CASSLGQGAFQETQYF,few,TRBV11-2,TRBJ2-5,NA
TGCGCCAGCAGCCGCGCCCAGGGAGATGAAAAACTGTTTTTT,CASSRAQGDEKLFF,few,TRBV5-1,TRBJ1-4,NA
TGTGCCAGCAGCTTATTCCTCCTCGACTTGGGCTCCTACGAGCAGTACTTC,CASSLFLLDLGSYEQYF,few,TRBV7-9,TRBJ2-7,NA
TGCAGCGTTGTGGCAGGGGGCCCAGGGGAGCAGTACTTC,CSVVAGGPGEQYF,many,TRBV29-1,TRBJ2-7,TRBD1
TGTGCCAGCAGCCAAGCCGGGACTAGCGGGAGTCGCGAGCAGTACTTC,CASSQAGTSGSREQYF,few,TRBV3-1,TRBJ2-7,TRBD2
TGCAGTGCTAAGGGACTAGCGGGCACAGATACGCAGTATTTT,CSAKGLAGTDTQYF,NA,TRBV20-1,TRBJ2-3,TRBD2
TGCAGCGTAGATTGGCAGGTTGGCGATGAGCAGTACTTC,CSVDWQVGDEQYF,NA,TRBV29-1,TRBJ2-7,NA
TGTGCCAGCTCACCACCGACCATAGACCTCCAGTACTTC,CASSPPTIDLQYF,few,TRBV18,TRBJ2-5,NA
TGTGCCAGCAGCCTCGTTGAGGGGGGCTCCTACAATGAGCAGTTCTTC,CASSLVEGGSYNEQFF,few,TRBV7-2,TRBJ2-1,NA
TGCGCCCCCCCAGGGAGGGGGCCCCCCTTGGAATACGAGCAGTACTTC,CAPPGRGPPLEYEQYF,NA,TRBV5-1,TRBJ2-7,NA
TGTGCCAGCAGCTTACGAACGGGCAGAACCTCAGATACGCAGTATTTT,CASSLRTGRTSDTQYF,NA,TRBV7-2,TRBJ2-3,NA
TGCGCCAGCAGCATAACGAATGAATCACCCCTCCACTTT,CASSITNESPLHF,NA,TRBV5-1,TRBJ1-6,NA
TGTGCCAGCAGTTACCCGGGACAGGGAGTCCCAGATACGCAGTATTTT,CASSYPGQGVPDTQYF,NA,TRBV6-6,TRBJ2-3,TRBD1